This T cell receptor beta chain was documented in a study of T cell repertoires in aging, cancer and after chemotherapy. About the study: Repeat sampling of healthy donors over several months to years showed clear clonal overlap. Approximately 9 million TCR reads made up the full dataset.

CDR1 is LNHDA and CDR2 is SQIVND in the germline V gene (reference sequence). V was pared by 4 bases and J by 5 bases, with 4 bases of the junction left unmatched. The CDR3 totals 14 residues. TCR beta rearrangements were amplified from peripheral blood genomic DNA. TRB rearrangements spanning V, D and J were amplified using mixed TRB-A/B primers. Via MiXCR, TCRdb re-called the multiplex PCR reads, giving one row per CDR3 protein. Of some 15,000 distinct CDR3 sequences listed, approximately 46% are singletons. The specimen was blood. This TCR was sampled from a human donor in good health. The rearrangement links TRBV19 to TRBJ2-5, with 10 bases fitting TRBD2. The CDR3 sequence: CASSTSTSGETQYF. As DNA, the CDR3 is TGTGCCAGTAGTACCTCGACTAGCGGGGAGACCCAGTACTTC. Complete variable domain (other parts from reference TRBV19 and TRBJ2-5): DGGITQSPKYLFRKEGQNVTLSCEQNLNHDAMYWYRQDPGQGLRLIYYSQIVNDFQKGDIAEGYSVSREKKESFPLTVTSAQKNPTAFYLCASSTSTSGETQYFGPGTRLLVL.